The clone carrying this T cell receptor (beta chain) appeared many times. What it recognizes is unknown. This record comes from a study of spatial heterogeneity in lung cancer. Study-level information: Each time, sequencing found more beta-chain sequences than alpha-chain sequences. Whole-study results and caveats: The study found ubiquitous expanded tumor TCRs in blood more at resection than follow-up.

The CDR3 is 13 amino acids. Trimming removed 4 bases at V and 6 bases at J, with 13 bases between. Germline V CDR1 and CDR2: SEHNR, FQNEAQ (reference sequence). Every molecule of TCR cDNA had its own unique molecular identifier. TCRdb analysed the 5' RACE reads with MiXCR anew, one entry per CDR3 protein. Here the sample spans some 22,000 distinct CDR3 sequences, around 4.7% being singletons. Indicated time point: sample taken at primary tumor resection. The input for sequencing was PBMCs, taken at surgery. The origin of this receptor is a male donor with early-stage non-small cell lung cancer. This rearrangement joins TRBV7-9 to TRBJ2-7; D unclear. The CDR3 region is CASSSGRIFEQYF. CDR3 DNA sequence: TGTGCCAGCAGCTCCGGTCGAATTTTCGAGCAGTACTTC. The full variable domain, its missing parts supplied by reference TRBV7-9 and TRBJ2-7, is DTGVSQNPRHKITKRGQNVTFRCDPISEHNRLYWYRQTLGQGPEFLTYFQNEAQLEKSRLLSDRFSAERPKGSFSTLEIQRTEQGDSAMYLCASSSGRIFEQYFGPGTRLTVT.